Sequencing of this TCR beta chain was carried out in a study of blood T cell repertoires in COVID-19. Study-level background: COVID-19 samples, acute and convalescent, were from the United States, Italy and Spain.

In the source study's methods: Nucleated cell counts were estimated from reference gene primer amplification. The assay was immunoSEQ multiplex PCR, and TCRdb's table has in-frame clones only and misses some. D and trimming come from the DNA, and the V and J calls and clone size come from that table. The sample records some 290,000 clones, around 90% being singletons. CDR1 is SGDLS, CDR2 YYNGEE, per germline. J gave up 6 bases and V 0 bases, and 9 bases lay outside the gene matches. The CDR3 spans 15 residues. This TCR came from a woman between 35 and 50 years old with COVID-19, enrolled during active disease. The chain has TRBV9 and TRBJ2-7, with TRBD2 matching over 7 bases. The sequenced sample consisted of peripheral blood. The CDR3 region is CASSVGGRAGGEQYF. In nucleotides, the CDR3 is TGTGCCAGCAGCGTAGGGGGGAGGGCAGGCGGCGAGCAGTACTTC.